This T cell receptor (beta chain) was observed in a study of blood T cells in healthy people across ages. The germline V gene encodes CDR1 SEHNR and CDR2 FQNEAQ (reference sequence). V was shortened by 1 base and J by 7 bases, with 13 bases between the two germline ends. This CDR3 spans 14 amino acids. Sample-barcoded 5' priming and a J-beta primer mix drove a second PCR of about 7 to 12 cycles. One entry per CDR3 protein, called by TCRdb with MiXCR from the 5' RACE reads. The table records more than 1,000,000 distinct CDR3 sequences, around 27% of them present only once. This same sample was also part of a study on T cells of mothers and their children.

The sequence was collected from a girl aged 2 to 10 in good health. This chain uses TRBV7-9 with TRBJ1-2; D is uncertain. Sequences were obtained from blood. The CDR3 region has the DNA TGTGCCAGCAGCTTAGTTCAGATCGGGTTTGGCTACACCTTC. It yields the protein CASSLVQIGFGYTF.